A single sample is the source of the 3 T cell receptor beta chains below, sequenced in a study of blood T cell repertoires in COVID-19. Produced via immunoSEQ multiplex PCR; TCRdb's table is partial and in-frame only. The sample consists of 140,000 to 150,000 clones, roughly nine tenths of them appearing once. Material: peripheral blood. The receptor source for this set is a human donor in a cohort sampled during active COVID-19.

This chain joins TRBV19 and TRBJ2-7; 8 positions match TRBD1. The CDR3 consists of 14 residues. V trimming: 1 base; J trimming: 3 bases; junction bases outside the gene matches: 2. Germline CDR1 LNHDA, CDR2 SQIVND (reference sequence). The CDR3: CASSIGTGNYEQYF. CDR3 in DNA: TGTGCCAGTAGTATAGGGACAGGGAACTACGAGCAGTACTTC.

The chain carries TRBV29-1 and TRBJ1-2, with D possibly TRBD1 on 6 matching bases. Germline CDR1 SQVTM, CDR2 ANQGSEA. V was cut by 2 bases and J by 2 bases, with 18 bases left in between. CDR3 length: 16 residues. The CDR3 protein is CSVEPLRGGLNYGYTF. The CDR3 coding sequence is TGCAGCGTTGAACCCTTAAGGGGGGGCCTGAACTATGGCTACACCTTC.

The J gene is TRBJ1-1, the V gene TRBV5-1; the match to TRBD1 covers 11 bases. The ends lost 6 bases at V and 4 bases at J; junction bases unmatched: 5. This CDR3 has 14 amino acids. Per germline, CDR1 SGHRS and CDR2 YFSETQ. In nucleotides, the CDR3 is TGCGCCAGCACCAGGACAGGGGGCATCACTGAAGCTTTCTTT. Amino acids: CASTRTGGITEAFF.